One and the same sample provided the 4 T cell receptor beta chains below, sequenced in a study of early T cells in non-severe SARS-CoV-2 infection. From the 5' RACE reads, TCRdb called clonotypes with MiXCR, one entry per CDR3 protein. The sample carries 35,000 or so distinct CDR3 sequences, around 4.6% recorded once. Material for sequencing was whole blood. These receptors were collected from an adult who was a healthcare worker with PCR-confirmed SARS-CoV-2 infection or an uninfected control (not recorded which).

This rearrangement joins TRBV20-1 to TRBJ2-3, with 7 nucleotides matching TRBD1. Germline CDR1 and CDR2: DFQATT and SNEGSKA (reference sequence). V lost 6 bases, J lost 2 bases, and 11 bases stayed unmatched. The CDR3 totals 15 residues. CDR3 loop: CSAHLRQGNTDTQYF. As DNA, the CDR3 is TGCAGTGCACACCTTCGACAGGGAAACACAGATACGCAGTATTTT.

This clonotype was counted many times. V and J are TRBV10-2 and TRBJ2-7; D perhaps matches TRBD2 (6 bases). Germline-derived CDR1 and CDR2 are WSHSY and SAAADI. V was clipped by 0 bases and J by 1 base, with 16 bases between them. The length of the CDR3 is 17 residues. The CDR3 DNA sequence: TGCGCCAGCAGTGAGTCTAGCGGACCCTTATCATCCTACGAGCAGTACTTC. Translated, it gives CASSESSGPLSSYEQYF.

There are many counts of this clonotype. CDR3 sequence: CASSEGDTQYF. CDR3 in DNA: TGTGCCAGCAGCGAAGGAGATACGCAGTATTTT. This sequence joins TRBV5-5 and TRBJ2-3; D ambiguous. V lost 4 bases and J 5 bases, leaving 5 bases between the germline ends. There are 11 residues in the CDR3. Germline CDR1 and CDR2: SGHKS and YYEKEE (reference sequence).

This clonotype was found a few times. The CDR3 region is CASSLPQGGEDTQYF. The CDR3 region has the DNA TGTGCCAGCAGTTTACCCCAGGGGGGAGAGGATACGCAGTATTTT. The chain combines TRBV28 with TRBJ2-3, with D possibly TRBD1 on 7 matching bases. The germline V and J ends were trimmed by 2 bases and 6 bases, with 15 bases remaining between them. CDR1 and CDR2 (germline): MDHEN, SYDVKM. The CDR3 sequence is 15 residues long.